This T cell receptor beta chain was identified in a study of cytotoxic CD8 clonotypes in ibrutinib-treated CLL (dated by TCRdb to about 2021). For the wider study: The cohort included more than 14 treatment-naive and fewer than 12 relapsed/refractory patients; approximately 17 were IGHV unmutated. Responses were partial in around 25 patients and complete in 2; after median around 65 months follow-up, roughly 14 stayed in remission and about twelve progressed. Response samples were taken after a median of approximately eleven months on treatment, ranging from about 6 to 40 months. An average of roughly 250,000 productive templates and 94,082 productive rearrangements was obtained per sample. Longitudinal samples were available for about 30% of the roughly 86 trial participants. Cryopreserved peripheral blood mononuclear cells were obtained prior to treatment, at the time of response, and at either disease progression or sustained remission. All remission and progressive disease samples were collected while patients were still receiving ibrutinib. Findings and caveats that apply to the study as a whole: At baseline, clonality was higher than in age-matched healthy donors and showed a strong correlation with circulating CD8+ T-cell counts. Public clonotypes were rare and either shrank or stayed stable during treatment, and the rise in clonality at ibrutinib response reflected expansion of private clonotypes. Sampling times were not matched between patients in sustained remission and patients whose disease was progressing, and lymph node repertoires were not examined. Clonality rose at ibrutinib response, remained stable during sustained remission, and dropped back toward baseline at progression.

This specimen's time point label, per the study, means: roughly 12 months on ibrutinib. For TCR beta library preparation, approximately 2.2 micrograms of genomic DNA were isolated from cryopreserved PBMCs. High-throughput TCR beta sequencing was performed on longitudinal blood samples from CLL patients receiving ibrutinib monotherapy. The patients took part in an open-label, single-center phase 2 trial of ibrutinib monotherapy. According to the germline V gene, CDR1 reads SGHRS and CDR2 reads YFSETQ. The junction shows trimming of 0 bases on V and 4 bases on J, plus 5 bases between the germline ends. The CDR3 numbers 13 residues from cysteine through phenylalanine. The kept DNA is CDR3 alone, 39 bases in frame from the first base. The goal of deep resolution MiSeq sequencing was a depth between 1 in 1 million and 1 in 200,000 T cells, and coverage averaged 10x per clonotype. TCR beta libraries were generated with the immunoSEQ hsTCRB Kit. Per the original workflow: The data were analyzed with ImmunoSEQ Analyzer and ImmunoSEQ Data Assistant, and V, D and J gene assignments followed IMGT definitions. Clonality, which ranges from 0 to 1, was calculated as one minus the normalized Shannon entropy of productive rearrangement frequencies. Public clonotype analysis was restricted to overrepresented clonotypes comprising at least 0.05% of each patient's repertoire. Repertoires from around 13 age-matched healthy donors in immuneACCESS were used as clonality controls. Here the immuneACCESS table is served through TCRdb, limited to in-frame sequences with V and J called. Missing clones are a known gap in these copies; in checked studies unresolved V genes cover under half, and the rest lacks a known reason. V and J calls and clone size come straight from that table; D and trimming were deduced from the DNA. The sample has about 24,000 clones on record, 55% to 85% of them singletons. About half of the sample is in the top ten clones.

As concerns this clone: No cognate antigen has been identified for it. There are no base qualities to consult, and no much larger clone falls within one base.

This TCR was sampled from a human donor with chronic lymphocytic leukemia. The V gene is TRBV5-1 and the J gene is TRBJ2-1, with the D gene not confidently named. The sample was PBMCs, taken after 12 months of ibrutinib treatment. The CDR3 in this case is CASSLVYYNEQFF. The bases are TGCGCCAGCAGCTTGGTGTATTACAATGAGCAGTTCTTC. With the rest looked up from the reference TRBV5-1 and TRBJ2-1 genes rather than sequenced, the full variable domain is KAGVTQTPRYLIKTRGQQVTLSCSPISGHRSVSWYQQTPGQGLQFLFEYFSETQRNKGNFPGRFSGRQFSNSRSEMNVSTLELGDSALYLCASSLVYYNEQFFGPGTRLTVL.